The rows below give T cell receptor beta chains drawn from one sample of a study of cytomegalovirus exposure and HLA in healthy donors. The assay was immunoSEQ multiplex PCR, and TCRdb's table has in-frame clones only and misses some. The repertoire holds some 64,000 clones, with less than 96% as singletons. The specimen sequenced was PBMCs. Receptors were obtained from a young woman in good health and CMV-seronegative. Each CDR3 is given with its conserved first and last residue. Fields, in order: D gene, V gene, J gene, clone size, CDR3 protein, CDR3 DNA. A D gene is named only where the DNA matches it firmly. Size tells how often a clone was seen (once, few, many) or the class of an expanded clone, and some rows leave it out.

TRBD1	TRBV27	TRBJ1-2	-	CASSFGTGINYGYTF	TGTGCCAGCAGTTTCGGGACAGGGATCAACTATGGCTACACCTTC
-	TRBV5-6	TRBJ2-4	-	CASSFGQSQNIQYF	TGTGCCAGCAGCTTTGGTCAGTCCCAAAACATTCAGTACTTC
-	TRBV6-1	TRBJ2-5	-	CASSQGARGETQYF	TGTGCCAGCAGTCAAGGGGCCCGGGGAGAGACCCAGTACTTC
-	TRBV5-1	TRBJ2-1	-	CASSGGNTFGNEQFF	TGCGCCAGCAGCGGCGGCAATACATTCGGCAATGAGCAGTTCTTC
TRBD2	TRBV7-2	TRBJ2-7	-	CASSLSARGEKEQYF	TGTGCCAGCAGCTTATCGGCGCGGGGGGAAAAAGAGCAGTACTTC
TRBD2	TRBV30	TRBJ2-3	-	CAWSVQAGGRPDTQYF	TGTGCCTGGAGTGTACAAGCGGGAGGGCGGCCGGATACGCAGTATTTT
TRBD1	TRBV7-7	TRBJ2-2	-	CASSRGPNTGELFF	TGTGCTAGCAGCAGGGGGCCGAACACCGGGGAGCTGTTTTTT
-	TRBV28	TRBJ2-2	-	CASRSGLNTGELFF	TGTGCCAGCAGAAGCGGTCTGAACACCGGGGAGCTGTTTTTT
-	TRBV27	TRBJ2-7	-	CASSFEGSYEQYF	TGTGCCAGCAGTTTCGAGGGCTCCTACGAGCAGTACTTC
-	TRBV5-1	TRBJ2-3	-	CASSLTGSTDTQYF	TGCGCCAGCAGCTTGACTGGTAGCACAGATACGCAGTATTTT
-	TRBV6-5	TRBJ1-1	-	CASSRGGGRTEAFF	TGTGCCAGCAGCCGCGGGGGGGGCCGGACTGAAGCTTTCTTT
TRBD2	TRBV7-3	TRBJ2-1	-	CASSLTSSGRPSYNEQFF	TGTGCCAGCAGCTTAACGTCCAGCGGGAGACCCTCCTACAATGAGCAGTTCTTC
-	TRBV6-6	TRBJ1-4	-	CASSYIGRGRGEKLFF	TGTGCCAGCAGTTACATAGGGAGGGGCCGGGGTGAAAAACTGTTTTTT
-	TRBV6-5	TRBJ1-1	-	CASSYREGTNTEAFF	TGTGCCAGCAGTTACAGGGAGGGTACGAACACTGAAGCTTTCTTT
TRBD2	TRBV7-2	TRBJ2-4	-	CASSPDGGGTKNIQYF	TGTGCCAGCAGCCCGGACGGGGGGGGGACCAAAAACATTCAGTACTTC
-	TRBV5-1	TRBJ1-2	-	CASSPAARGARGYTF	TGCGCCAGCAGCCCCGCCGCCCGGGGGGCGCGGGGCTACACCTTC
TRBD2	TRBV7-9	TRBJ2-7	-	CASTTRLGGDLAPYEQYF	TGTGCCAGCACCACCCGTCTGGGGGGGGACCTTGCCCCCTACGAGCAGTACTTC
TRBD2	TRBV29-1	TRBJ2-1	-	CSVALAGGPFFEQFF	TGCAGCGTTGCGCTAGCGGGAGGGCCTTTCTTTGAGCAGTTCTTC
-	TRBV18	TRBJ2-7	-	CASSPSSFPRDEQYF	TGTGCCAGCTCACCATCCTCCTTCCCGCGGGACGAGCAGTACTTC
-	TRBV19	TRBJ1-5	-	CASTIGGAYQPQHF	TGTGCCAGTACCATAGGGGGGGCCTATCAGCCCCAGCATTTT
TRBD2	TRBV28	TRBJ2-3	-	CASSPWGGRRDGSTDTQYF	TGTGCCAGCAGTCCGTGGGGCGGGAGGCGGGACGGGAGCACAGATACGCAGTATTTT
-	TRBV6-1	TRBJ1-5	-	CASSEGGLNQPQHF	TGTGCCAGCAGTGAAGGGGGGCTCAATCAGCCCCAGCATTTT
TRBD2	TRBV4-1	TRBJ2-1	-	CASSQVRLANYNEQFF	TGCGCCAGCAGCCAAGTTAGACTAGCAAATTACAATGAGCAGTTCTTC
TRBD2	TRBV7-2	TRBJ2-5	-	CASSKRTSGGAQETQYF	TGTGCCAGCAGCAAACGAACTAGCGGGGGGGCCCAAGAGACCCAGTACTTC
TRBD1	TRBV2	TRBJ1-1	-	CASNLGQGSTEAFF	TGTGCCAGCAACCTCGGACAGGGGAGCACTGAAGCTTTCTTT
-	TRBV27	TRBJ2-3	once	CASSSHTDTQYF	TGTGCCAGCAGTTCCCACACAGATACGCAGTATTTT
-	TRBV4-1	TRBJ1-4	-	CASSPKGSPGDEKLFF	TGCGCCAGCAGCCCGAAGGGGTCGCCAGGGGATGAAAAACTGTTTTTT
-	TRBV21-1	TRBJ1-1	-	CANGRRDTEAFF	TGTGCCAACGGACGGAGGGACACTGAAGCTTTCTTT
TRBD1	TRBV7-2	TRBJ1-2	-	CASSRGGANYGYTF	TGTGCCAGCAGCCGAGGGGGCGCTAACTATGGCTACACCTTC
TRBD2	TRBV5-1	TRBJ2-1	-	CASSPGLTSGYNEQFF	TGCGCCAGCAGCCCCGGCTTGACTAGCGGGTATAATGAGCAGTTCTTC